Below are 11 T cell receptor beta chains sequenced from a single sample in a study of siplizumab effects on memory and regulatory T cells. Some clones are missing from TCRdb's copy, which holds only in-frame ones; the method was immunoSEQ multiplex PCR. Of tens of thousands of clones listed, 95% to 97% are singletons. Sequenced: naive CD4+ T cells sorted from blood. Source of these receptors: a human donor in good health.

The chain recombines TRBV6-1 with TRBJ1-1; D ambiguous. Germline assignment: CDR1 MNHNS and CDR2 SASEGT. The CDR3 covers 13 residues. Trimming pared 6 bases from V and 3 bases from J, leaving 11 bases between. The CDR3 region is CASRDGLHTEAFF. The CDR3 nucleotides read TGTGCCAGCAGGGACGGGCTGCACACTGAAGCTTTCTTT.

This chain uses TRBV2 with TRBJ2-5, with D tentatively TRBD1 or TRBD2 (5 bases each). The J call is uncertain, as TRBJ2-7 better fits the DNA end. This CDR3 region has 14 residues. The germline CDR1 and CDR2 sequences are SNHLY and FYNNEI. CDR3 bases: TGTGCCAGCTTAAAAAACCGGGGCCCCTACGAGCAGTACTTC. Amino acids: CASLKNRGPYEQYF.

The sample holds one count of this clone. The chain carries TRBV6-6 and TRBJ2-2, with D uncertain. The germline V and J ends were trimmed by 0 bases and 5 bases, with 13 bases remaining between them. The germline gives CDR1 MNHNY, CDR2 SVGAGI (reference sequence). This CDR3 comprises 16 residues. In DNA, the CDR3 is TGTGCCAGCAGTTACTCTCTGCCGACAATTACCGGGGAGCTGTTTTTT. Its translation: CASSYSLPTITGELFF.

V and J are TRBV30 and TRBJ2-7; possible D gene TRBD2, 5 bases. CDR3 length: 15 amino acids. V gave up 3 bases and J gave up 3 bases, with 18 bases separating them. CDR1 and CDR2 (germline): GTSNPN, SVGIG (reference sequence). The CDR3 sequence: CAWSVRTYRDYEQYF. The CDR3, as DNA: TGTGCCTGGAGCGTAAGGACCTACCGGGACTACGAGCAGTACTTC.

This clone was seen just once. The rearrangement joins TRBV6-1 to TRBJ1-1; D perhaps matches TRBD1 (5 bases). CDR3 length: 14 residues. Germline V gives CDR1 MNHNS, CDR2 SASEGT. Trimming removed 4 bases from V and 7 bases from J, with 16 bases in between. The DNA of the CDR3 is TGTGCCAGCAGTGCCTCTCCCAGGGTGAGTGAAGCTTTCTTT. Amino acid sequence: CASSASPRVSEAFF.

The chain carries TRBV30 and TRBJ2-7; possibly TRBD1 for D (6 bases). The length of the CDR3 is 13 residues. CDR1 GTSNPN and CDR2 SVGIG come from the germline V gene (reference sequence). Trimming removed 0 bases at V and 2 bases at J, with 8 bases between. The CDR3 reads CAWSVNRAYEQYF. CDR3 nucleotides: TGTGCCTGGAGTGTAAACAGGGCCTACGAGCAGTACTTC.

This sequence joins TRBV18 and TRBJ1-4; the match to TRBD1 covers 9 bases. CDR1 and CDR2 from the germline V gene are KGHSH and LQKENI. V shed 0 bases, J shed 8 bases, and the junction held 4 bases outside the gene matches. This CDR3 spans 15 amino acids. CDR3 sequence (DNA): TGTGCCAGCTCACCACCGGGACAGGGCCCCGAAAAACTGTTTTTT. Encoded protein: CASSPPGQGPEKLFF. The whole variable domain, remainder taken from reference TRBV18 and TRBJ1-4, is NAGVMQNPRHLVRRRGQEARLRCSPMKGHSHVYWYRQLPEEGLKFMVYLQKENIIDESGMPKERFSAEFPKEGPSILRIQQVVRGDSAAYFCASSPPGQGPEKLFFGSGTQLSVL.

The chain employs TRBV28 and TRBJ1-4; TRBD1 matches 11 bases. The CDR3 covers 16 residues. Germline-derived CDR1 and CDR2 are MDHEN and SYDVKM. V was pared by 1 base and J by 8 bases, with 6 bases of the junction left unmatched. CDR3 nucleotide sequence: TGTGCCAGCAGTTTATTCCCGGACAGGGGGCACGAAAAACTGTTTTTT. Its protein is CASSLFPDRGHEKLFF.

J is TRBJ1-1 and V is TRBV19; 9 bases match TRBD1. The CDR3 spans 14 residues. In germline, CDR1 is LNHDA, CDR2 SQIVND (reference sequence). J was trimmed by 0 bases and V by 6 bases; bases with no gene match: 2. The CDR3 loop reads CASRDRGLNTEAFF. Here the CDR3 DNA reads TGTGCCAGTAGGGACAGGGGCCTGAACACTGAAGCTTTCTTT.

CDR3 region: CASSLRNEQYF. In DNA, the CDR3 is TGCGCCAGCAGCTTGAGGAACGAGCAGTACTTC. The chain couples TRBV5-1 to TRBJ2-7; D remains unclear. The CDR3 extends over 11 amino acids. The germline gives CDR1 SGHRS, CDR2 YFSETQ. Trimming stripped 1 base from V and 5 bases from J, with 4 bases between.

This clone was detected only once. The chain is built from TRBV28 and TRBJ2-5, with 8 bases fitting TRBD1. This CDR3 has 14 residues. V was clipped by 6 bases and J by 4 bases; unmatched bases: 7. Germline lookup yields CDR1 MDHEN and CDR2 SYDVKM. The DNA for the CDR3 is TGTGCCAGCAGCCTCAACAGGGGGGCAGAGACCCAGTACTTC. This sequence encodes CASSLNRGAETQYF.